Sequencing of this T cell receptor beta chain was carried out in a study of response to subunit inactivated influenza vaccine. The study's findings and limits: Authors suggested few new T cells are recruited by each seasonal influenza vaccination.

TCRdb reprocessed the RT-PCR reads with MiXCR, giving one entry per CDR3 protein. The repertoire holds approximately 290,000 distinct CDR3 sequences, 20% to 25% seen once, with approximately 10% in the top ten. Germline loops: CDR1 MNHEY, CDR2 SVGAGI. V shed 3 bases and J shed 7 bases, with 6 bases lying between them. The CDR3 runs to 11 residues. This clonotype occurred a few times. Its antigen is still unknown. The input for sequencing was PBMCs from blood, taken 21 months after vaccination. This sequence was found in a man between 50 and 70 years old who received an inactivated influenza vaccine. The genes are TRBV6-5 and TRBJ1-1, with D hard to call. CDR3 sequence reads: CASSYRGEAFF. CDR3 DNA sequence: TGTGCCAGCAGTTATAGAGGTGAAGCTTTCTTT.